This TCR beta chain was obtained from a study of blood T cell repertoires in COVID-19. Here immunoSEQ multiplex PCR was the method, and the copy in TCRdb shows in-frame clones only, minus some. Counted here are about 320,000 clones, around nine tenths occurring once; the ten biggest clones make up 2% to 3%. Trimming pared 3 bases from V and 5 bases from J, leaving 7 bases between. The CDR3 length is 13 residues. Recovery meant two consecutive negative NP/OP PCR tests, professional clearance, or resolved symptoms. The TCR comes from a man aged 60 to 75 who had recovered from COVID-19. The J gene is TRBJ1-4, the V gene TRBV12-3 or TRBV12-4; tentatively, D is TRBD1 (6 bases). Sequencing was done on a sample of PBMCs or T cells enriched from blood (not recorded which). The CDR3 coding sequence is TGTGCCAGCAGTTTTACAGGGAATGAAAAACTGTTTTTT. It specifies CASSFTGNEKLFF.